What follows are 18 T cell receptor beta chains derived from one specimen sequenced in a study of human T cells and chemical hapten exposure. The library put unique molecular identifiers onto individual cDNA molecules. Each CDR3 protein gets one entry after TCRdb re-called the reads with MiXCR. The data hold around 120,000 distinct CDR3 sequences, with approximately 9.3% observed a single time. The starting material, unfractionated whole blood, was used for total RNA extraction. The sequencing sample was made of whole blood. The receptors come from a human donor in good health. Some clones in this sample may be carry-over from other donors' samples.

In its sample, this clonotype was seen a few times. This chain connects TRBV7-8 to TRBJ2-1; 13 bases agree with TRBD2. The CDR3 sequence is 17 residues long. Per germline, CDR1 SGHVS and CDR2 FQNEAQ. J gave up 0 bases and V 1 base, and 0 bases lay outside the gene matches. The CDR3 coding sequence is TGTGCCAGCAGCTTAGGGACTAGCGGGAGCTCCTACAATGAGCAGTTCTTC. Encoded protein: CASSLGTSGSSYNEQFF.

V and J are TRBV7-9 and TRBJ2-7; D perhaps matches TRBD1 (6 bases). CDR1 is SEHNR and CDR2 is FQNEAQ in the germline V gene (reference sequence). The CDR3 spans 16 residues. V was cut by 1 base and J by 2 bases, with 15 bases left in between. CDR3 DNA sequence: TGTGCCAGCAGCTTAGAAGTTGGGACACGGACCTACGAGCAGTACTTC. This translates into CASSLEVGTRTYEQYF.

This clonotype was recorded many times. The CDR3 coding sequence is TGCGCCAGCAGCCAAGTTTCGGACAGGGATCTCGAGCAGTACTTC. Translation: CASSQVSDRDLEQYF. The V call is TRBV4-1, the J call TRBJ2-7; TRBD1 agrees at 8 bases. The V segment lost 1 base and the J segment 6 bases; nucleotides outside the gene matches: 8. This CDR3 has 15 amino acids. Germline CDR1 is MGHRA and CDR2 is YSYEKL.

There are a few counts of this clonotype. V usage is TRBV7-6 and J usage is TRBJ1-6, with D possibly being TRBD1 (6 bases). The CDR3 totals 16 residues. Germline lookup yields CDR1 SGHVS and CDR2 FNYEAQ. Trimming took off 2 bases at V and 3 bases at J, with 11 bases between the two ends. The CDR3 protein is CASSLKGGDYNSPLHF. CDR3 nucleotide sequence: TGTGCCAGCAGCTTAAAGGGGGGAGACTATAATTCACCCCTCCACTTT. The full variable domain, with the rest looked up from reference TRBV7-6 and TRBJ1-6, is GAGVSQSPRYKVTKRGQDVALRCDPISGHVSLYWYRQALGQGPEFLTYFNYEAQQDKSGLPNDRFSAERPEGSISTLTIQRTEQRDSAMYRCASSLKGGDYNSPLHFGNGTRLTVT.

V gene TRBV20-1 combines with J gene TRBJ2-7, with 11 bases identical to TRBD2. This CDR3 is built from 14 residues. Trimming cost V 2 bases and J 3 bases; bases outside gene matches: 3. CDR1 DFQATT and CDR2 SNEGSKA come from the germline V gene (reference sequence). The CDR3: CSARPLAGVYEQYF. The CDR3, as DNA: TGCAGTGCTAGACCACTAGCGGGAGTCTACGAGCAGTACTTC.

There are a few counts of this clonotype. This sequence joins TRBV4-2 and TRBJ1-5; TRBD1 aligns across 8 bases. From germline, CDR1 is LGHNA and CDR2 YNFKEQ. This CDR3 spans 15 amino acids. Germline trimming cut 3 bases from V and 1 base from J; bases unmatched to any gene: 2. The CDR3 here is CASSQDRDSNQPQHF. The CDR3, as DNA: TGTGCCAGCAGCCAGGACAGGGACAGCAATCAGCCCCAGCATTTT.

The sample holds a few counts of this clonotype. This chain uses TRBV12-3 or TRBV12-4 with TRBJ2-1; maybe TRBD2 (6 bases). The CDR3 runs 14 residues. V lost 2 bases and J 7 bases, leaving 12 bases between the germline ends. This CDR3 reads CASSLSSGRNEQFF. The DNA of the CDR3 is TGTGCCAGCAGTTTAAGTAGCGGTAGGAATGAGCAGTTCTTC.

Ten or more counts support this clonotype. The chain uses TRBV5-6 and TRBJ2-7; no clear D. The V gene lost 2 bases and the J gene lost 2 bases, with 14 bases spanning the gap. Germline CDR1 is SGHDT and CDR2 is YYEEEE. The CDR3 extends over 15 amino acids. The CDR3 is CASSLVRSYTYEQYF. In DNA form, the CDR3 reads TGTGCCAGCAGCTTAGTCAGGTCGTATACCTACGAGCAGTACTTC.

This clonotype was observed at least ten times. The chain combines TRBV6-5 with TRBJ1-2; TRBD1 agrees at 9 bases. Per germline, CDR1 MNHEY and CDR2 SVGAGI. V trimming: 6 bases; J trimming: 6 bases; junction bases outside the gene matches: 5. This CDR3 has 13 amino acids. DNA of the CDR3: TGTGCCAGCAGACATGGACAGGGGCATGGCTACACCTTC. Translating gives CASRHGQGHGYTF.

This clonotype was counted a few times. This chain joins TRBV27 and TRBJ2-7; maybe TRBD2 (7 bases). Trimming pared 3 bases from V and 7 bases from J, leaving 16 bases between. CDR1 MNHEY and CDR2 SMNVEV come from the germline V gene (reference sequence). The CDR3 is made up of 14 amino acids. CDR3 coding DNA: TGTGCCAGCAGTTTTAAGGGGGGGCGAGGGGAGCAGTACTTC. Its translation is CASSFKGGRGEQYF.

With respect to this clonotype: Since a much larger clone is just one base distant, this may be a read error. The genes are TRBV19 and TRBJ2-7; weak D call: TRBD2 (5 bases). Germline-derived CDR1 and CDR2 are LNHDA and SQIVND (reference sequence). V was cut by 3 bases and J by 5 bases, with 20 bases left in between. The CDR3 spans 16 residues. The CDR3 DNA sequence: TGTGCCAGTAGTATGTCCCCCAAGTCGGGAATGAACGAGCAGTACTTC. This translates into CASSMSPKSGMNEQYF.

The chain uses TRBV19 and TRBJ2-3; 7 bases line up with TRBD1. The CDR3 is 14 amino acids. V shed 6 bases and J 2 bases; nucleotides not matched to a gene: 5. Per germline, CDR1 LNHDA and CDR2 SQIVND (reference sequence). The CDR3 sequence: CASRFGTATDTQYF. The CDR3 DNA reads TGTGCCAGTAGGTTCGGGACAGCCACAGATACGCAGTATTTT.

This clonotype was counted ten times or more. The chain is built from TRBV7-9 and TRBJ2-7, with D uncertain. CDR1 is SEHNR and CDR2 is FQNEAQ in the germline V gene (reference sequence). This CDR3 contains 14 residues. V was clipped by 4 bases and J by 2 bases, with 12 bases between them. This CDR3 reads CASSSRANTYEQYF. CDR3 nucleotides: TGTGCCAGCAGCTCCCGGGCCAACACCTACGAGCAGTACTTC.

This chain joins TRBV9 and TRBJ2-1; D not resolved. CDR3 size: 14 residues. Trimming pared 3 bases from V and 6 bases from J, leaving 13 bases between. The germline V gene has CDR1 SGDLS and CDR2 YYNGEE. The CDR3 is CASSAALWVNEQFF. For the CDR3, the DNA is TGTGCCAGCAGCGCCGCGCTTTGGGTCAATGAGCAGTTCTTC.

V and J are TRBV20-1 and TRBJ2-1; D is perhaps TRBD2 (7 bases). From germline, CDR1 is DFQATT and CDR2 SNEGSKA (reference sequence). The CDR3 has 12 amino acids. Trimming took off 6 bases at V and 9 bases at J, with 15 bases between the two ends. CDR3: CSAQRGGAEQFF. The CDR3 DNA reads TGCAGTGCCCAGAGGGGGGGCGCTGAGCAGTTCTTC.

The chain combines TRBV4-2 with TRBJ2-7, with D perhaps matching TRBD1 or TRBD2 (7 bases each). V lost 3 bases, J lost 4 bases, and 19 bases lay in between. Per the germline V gene, CDR1 is LGHNA and CDR2 is YNFKEQ. The CDR3 is made up of 16 amino acids. The CDR3: CASSQGGTDLPYEQYF. CDR3 DNA: TGTGCCAGCAGCCAGGGGGGGACAGACCTCCCATACGAGCAGTACTTC.

The V gene is TRBV14, the J gene TRBJ1-1; D ambiguous. Germline assignment: CDR1 SGHDN and CDR2 FVKESK. The ends were cut back, 0 bases at V and 6 bases at J, with 17 bases in the middle. The CDR3 consists of 16 residues. This CDR3 is CASSQEELGFGAEAFF. DNA of the CDR3: TGTGCCAGCAGCCAAGAGGAATTAGGCTTTGGCGCTGAAGCTTTCTTT. The entire variable domain, with the rest obtained from reference TRBV14 and TRBJ1-1, is as follows: EAGVTQFPSHSVIEKGQTVTLRCDPISGHDNLYWYRRVMGKEIKFLLHFVKESKQDESGMPNNRFLAERTGGTYSTLKVQPAELEDSGVYFCASSQEELGFGAEAFFGQGTRLTVV.

The chain carries TRBV9 and TRBJ1-2, with a possible D match to TRBD1 (5 bases). The CDR3 is 15 residues long. Germline V CDR1 and CDR2: SGDLS, YYNGEE. V dropped 2 bases and J dropped 4 bases, with 15 bases sitting between them. The CDR3 loop reads CASSVGTQGIYGYTF. DNA for the CDR3: TGTGCCAGCAGCGTCGGGACGCAGGGTATCTATGGCTACACCTTC.